What follows describes a single T cell receptor beta chain. Libraries were prepared by immunoSEQ multiplex PCR; TCRdb keeps only in-frame clonotypes and omits some of them. The data show about 86,000 clones, 88% seen once. These data are taken from a study of identifying expanded T cells in peripheral blood. Germline V gives CDR1 WSHSY, CDR2 SAAADI. The CDR3 spans 13 residues. V trimming: 11 bases; J trimming: 6 bases; junction bases outside the gene matches: 9. This chain connects TRBV10-2 to TRBJ2-7, with 11 bases aligning to TRBD2. The source of this sequence is a person aged 18-69 years in good health. The sequenced sample was blood. The CDR3 loop is CACTIAGGSEQYF. The CDR3 DNA reads as TGCGCCTGTACGATAGCGGGGGGGAGCGAGCAGTACTTC.